Below are 9 T cell receptor beta chains sequenced from a single sample in a study of CD8 T cells in ankylosing spondylitis. Study-wide results and caveats: Apparently characteristic of ankylosing spondylitis blood was a TCR beta motif (under ten highly homologous variants).

TCRdb processed the 5' RACE reads anew with MiXCR; each CDR3 protein has one entry. The data contain around 430,000 distinct CDR3 sequences, roughly 17% of them singletons. No cognate antigen is known for these TCRs. The sequencing sample was made of blood, either unsorted or a sorted T cell fraction (not recorded which). Receptors originate from a male donor with ankylosing spondylitis.

This clonotype appeared many times. The gene calls are TRBV20-1 and TRBJ1-1; D is perhaps TRBD1 (6 bases). CDR1 and CDR2 (germline): DFQATT, SNEGSKA (reference sequence). V was shortened by 4 bases and J by 4 bases, with 13 bases between the two germline ends. The CDR3 spans 13 residues. The CDR3 loop is CSAIRQAGTEAFF. As DNA, the CDR3 is TGCAGTGCTATACGACAGGCTGGCACTGAAGCTTTCTTT.

The chain couples TRBV6-2 or TRBV6-3 to TRBJ2-3; 13 bases map to TRBD2. After removal of 4 bases from V and 3 bases from J, the junction contained 10 bases not matched to a gene. The CDR3 runs to 18 residues. Germline V CDR1 and CDR2: MNHEY, SVGEGT. The CDR3 here is CASSSGGLAGTLTDTQYF. The DNA of the CDR3 is TGTGCCAGCAGTTCAGGGGGACTAGCGGGAACATTGACAGATACGCAGTATTTT.

The chain is built from TRBV20-1 and TRBJ2-1, with 7 bases matching TRBD2. Germline trimming cut 6 bases from V and 6 bases from J; bases unmatched to any gene: 17. This CDR3 has 16 amino acids. Germline CDR1 DFQATT, CDR2 SNEGSKA (reference sequence). This chain's CDR3 is CSASGLLGGVGNEQFF. CDR3 coding DNA: TGCAGTGCATCCGGACTATTGGGGGGGGTCGGCAATGAGCAGTTCTTC.

The gene calls are TRBV29-1 and TRBJ2-7; 7 nucleotides line up with TRBD1. J lost 5 bases, V lost 7 bases, and 8 bases had no gene match. The CDR3 has 12 amino acids. The germline V gene has CDR1 SQVTM and CDR2 ANQGSEA. The CDR3 nucleotides are TGCAGCGCAATACCCGACAGGGACGAGCAGTACTTC. Amino acid sequence: CSAIPDRDEQYF.

The chain recombines TRBV6-1 with TRBJ1-4, with D hard to call. Looked up from germline, CDR1 is MNHNS and CDR2 is SASEGT. Between the trimmed V and J ends, which lost 7 bases and 4 bases, there was a span of 10 bases. CDR3 size: 13 residues. The CDR3 protein is CASKRQHNEKLFF. The DNA for the CDR3 is TGTGCCAGCAAACGGCAGCATAATGAAAAACTGTTTTTT.

The rearrangement joins TRBV6-5 to TRBJ2-2; D perhaps matches TRBD1 (5 bases). V was shortened by 2 bases and J by 1 base, with 8 bases between the two germline ends. In germline, CDR1 is MNHEY, CDR2 SVGAGI. The CDR3 is made up of 15 amino acids. The CDR3 DNA follows: TGTGCCAGCAGTTACCTAGGACAGAACACCGGGGAGCTGTTTTTT. Protein product: CASSYLGQNTGELFF.

This clonotype was seen once. J is TRBJ1-4 and V is TRBV29-1; D remains unclear. Per germline, CDR1 SQVTM and CDR2 ANQGSEA. The CDR3 is 13 amino acids. V lost 6 bases and J 7 bases, leaving 15 bases between the germline ends. The DNA of the CDR3 is TGCAGCGTCCGAACGGGCACACTTGAAAAACTGTTTTTT. Translation: CSVRTGTLEKLFF.

The V gene is TRBV7-2, the J gene TRBJ1-1, with 8 bases lining up with TRBD1. This CDR3 has 13 amino acids. CDR1 is SGHTA and CDR2 is FQGNSA in the germline V gene. V dropped 5 bases and J dropped 8; count of bases not matched to a gene: 7. In DNA form, the CDR3 reads TGTGCCAGCAGCCAACAACAGGGGGGAGAAGCTTTCTTT. Translating gives CASSQQQGGEAFF.

The rearrangement joins TRBV5-1 to TRBJ2-7; D unresolved. V was pared by 7 bases and J by 0 bases, with 17 bases between. CDR1 SGHRS and CDR2 YFSETQ come from the germline V gene. The CDR3 has 15 amino acids. The CDR3 coding sequence is TGCGCCAGCCGGGTCCGGACGGGCCTCTCCTACGAGCAGTACTTC. Amino acids: CASRVRTGLSYEQYF.